The rows below give T cell receptor beta chains drawn from one sample of a study of neurological immune-mediated disorders. TCRdb redid the calling of the 5' RACE reads with MiXCR, one entry per CDR3 protein. The data contain tens of thousands of distinct CDR3 sequences, roughly an eighth of them singletons. The source material was PBMCs. The source is a woman aged 45-65 years in good health. CDR3s include the opening cysteine and the closing phenylalanine or tryptophan. Fields, in order: V gene, D gene, J gene, clone size, CDR3 protein, CDR3 DNA. A D gene is named only where the DNA matches it firmly. Some rows mark clone size as missing; the rest say once, few, many or name a class of expanded clone.

TRBV11-3	NA	TRBJ2-5	many	CASSPVGETQYF	TGTGCCAGCAGTCCCGTGGGGGAGACCCAGTACTTC
TRBV21-1	NA	TRBJ1-1	NA	CASTSHRANTEAFF	TGTGCCAGCACCAGCCACAGGGCGAACACTGAAGCTTTCTTT
TRBV14	NA	TRBJ2-2	many	CASSQDWAYTGELFF	TGTGCCAGCAGCCAAGATTGGGCTTACACCGGGGAGCTGTTTTTT
TRBV5-1	NA	TRBJ2-5	many	CASSLDQETQYF	TGCGCCAGCAGCTTGGACCAAGAGACCCAGTACTTC
TRBV20-1	TRBD2	TRBJ2-1	many	CSATYYGTSGSNEQFF	TGCAGTGCTACTTATTACGGGACTAGCGGTAGTAATGAGCAGTTCTTC
TRBV4-2	NA	TRBJ1-1	many	CASSPRQQPATEAFF	TGTGCCAGCAGCCCCCGGCAACAGCCCGCCACTGAAGCTTTCTTT
TRBV20-1	TRBD1	TRBJ2-2	many	CSVTRTRQGRTGELFF	TGCAGCGTCACTAGAACTCGACAGGGGAGGACCGGGGAGCTGTTTTTT
TRBV7-3	NA	TRBJ2-2	many	CASSPTGNTGELFF	TGTGCCAGCAGCCCTACAGGGAACACCGGGGAGCTGTTTTTT
TRBV29-1	NA	TRBJ2-7	many	CSVVSGASYEQYF	TGCAGCGTTGTGTCGGGGGCGAGCTACGAGCAGTACTTC
TRBV12-3/TRBV12-4	NA	TRBJ2-1	many	CASSSLGNEQFF	TGTGCCAGCAGTTCTTTGGGGAATGAGCAGTTCTTC
TRBV11-2	TRBD2	TRBJ2-2	many	CASSRKRGLAGNTGELFF	TGTGCCAGCAGCCGAAAACGGGGACTAGCGGGAAACACCGGGGAGCTGTTTTTT
TRBV5-1	NA	TRBJ2-2	many	CASSLGVQPNTGELFF	TGCGCCAGCAGCCTGGGGGTACAGCCGAACACCGGGGAGCTGTTTTTT
TRBV12-3/TRBV12-4	NA	TRBJ2-3	many	CASRQELSTDTQYF	TGTGCCAGCCGTCAGGAGCTTAGCACAGATACGCAGTATTTT
TRBV24-1	NA	TRBJ1-1	many	CATSPSGSRNTEAFF	TGTGCCACCAGTCCGTCAGGCTCTAGGAACACTGAAGCTTTCTTT